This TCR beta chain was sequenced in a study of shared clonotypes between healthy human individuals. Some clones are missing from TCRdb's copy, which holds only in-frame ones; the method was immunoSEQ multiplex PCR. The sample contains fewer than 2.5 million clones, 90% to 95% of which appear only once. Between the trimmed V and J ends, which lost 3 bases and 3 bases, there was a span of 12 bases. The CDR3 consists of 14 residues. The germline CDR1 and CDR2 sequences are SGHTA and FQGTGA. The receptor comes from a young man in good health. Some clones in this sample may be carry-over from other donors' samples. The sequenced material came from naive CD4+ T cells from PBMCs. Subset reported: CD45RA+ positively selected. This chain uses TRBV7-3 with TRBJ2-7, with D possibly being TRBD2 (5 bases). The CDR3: CASSLASHGYEQYF. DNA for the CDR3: TGTGCCAGCAGCTTGGCTAGCCATGGCTACGAGCAGTACTTC.